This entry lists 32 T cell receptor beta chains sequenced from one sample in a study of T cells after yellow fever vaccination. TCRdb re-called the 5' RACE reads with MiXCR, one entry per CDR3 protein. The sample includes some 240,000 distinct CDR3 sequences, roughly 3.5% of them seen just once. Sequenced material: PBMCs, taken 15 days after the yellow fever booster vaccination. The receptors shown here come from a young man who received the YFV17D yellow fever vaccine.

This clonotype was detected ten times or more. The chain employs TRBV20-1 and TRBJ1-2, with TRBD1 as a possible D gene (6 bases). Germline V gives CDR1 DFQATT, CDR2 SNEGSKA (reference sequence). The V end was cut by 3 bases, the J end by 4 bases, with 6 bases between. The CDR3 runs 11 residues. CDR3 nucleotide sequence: TGCAGTGCTAGGACAGGCTATGGCTACACCTTC. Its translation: CSARTGYGYTF.

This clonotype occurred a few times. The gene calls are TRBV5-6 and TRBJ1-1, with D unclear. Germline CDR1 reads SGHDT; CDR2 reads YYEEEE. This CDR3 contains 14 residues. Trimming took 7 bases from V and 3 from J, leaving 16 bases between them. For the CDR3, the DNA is TGTGCCAGCGGTGGAGCGATCGGGGACACTGAAGCTTTCTTT. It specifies CASGGAIGDTEAFF.

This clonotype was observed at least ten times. CDR3 coding DNA: TGTGCCAGCCGGGGCCAGGGTCGCCTTAGCAATCAGCCCCAGCATTTT. Amino acid sequence: CASRGQGRLSNQPQHF. The chain recombines TRBV28 with TRBJ1-5, with D possibly TRBD1 on 5 matching bases. The CDR3 contains 16 residues. Germline V gives CDR1 MDHEN, CDR2 SYDVKM. Trimming removed 8 bases from V and 0 bases from J, with 17 bases in between.

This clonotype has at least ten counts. The CDR3 sequence: CASSPEGDSDNTEAFF. CDR3 in DNA: TGTGCCAGCAGTCCAGAAGGGGACAGCGATAACACTGAAGCTTTCTTT. The J gene is TRBJ1-1, the V gene TRBV27; 7 bases match TRBD1. The CDR3 covers 16 residues. Trimming cost V 5 bases and J 2 bases; bases outside gene matches: 11. CDR1 and CDR2 (germline): MNHEY, SMNVEV (reference sequence).

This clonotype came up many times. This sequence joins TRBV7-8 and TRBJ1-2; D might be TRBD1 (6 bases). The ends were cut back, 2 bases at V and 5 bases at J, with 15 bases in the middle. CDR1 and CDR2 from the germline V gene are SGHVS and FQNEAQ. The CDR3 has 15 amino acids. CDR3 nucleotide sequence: TGTGCCAGCAGCTTATCCAGGACAGACTTATATGGCTACACCTTC. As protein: CASSLSRTDLYGYTF.

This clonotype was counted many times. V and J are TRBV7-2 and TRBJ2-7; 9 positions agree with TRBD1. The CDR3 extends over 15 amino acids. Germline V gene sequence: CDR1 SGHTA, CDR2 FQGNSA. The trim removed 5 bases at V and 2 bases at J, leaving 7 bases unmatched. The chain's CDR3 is CASSVAGQGTYEQYF. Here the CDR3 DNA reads TGTGCCAGCAGCGTCGCGGGACAGGGAACCTACGAGCAGTACTTC.

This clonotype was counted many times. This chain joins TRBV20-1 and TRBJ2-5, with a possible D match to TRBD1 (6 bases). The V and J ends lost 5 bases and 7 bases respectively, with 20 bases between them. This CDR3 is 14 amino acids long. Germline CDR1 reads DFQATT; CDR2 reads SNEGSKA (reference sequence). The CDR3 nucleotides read TGCAGTGCTGCAAGGGACATTCCCGACCGGACCCAGTACTTC. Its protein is CSAARDIPDRTQYF.

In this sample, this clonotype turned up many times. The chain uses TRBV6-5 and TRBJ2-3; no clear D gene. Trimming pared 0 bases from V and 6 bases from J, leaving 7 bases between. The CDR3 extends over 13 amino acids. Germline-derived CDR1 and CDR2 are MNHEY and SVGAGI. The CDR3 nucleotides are TGTGCCAGCAGTTACTCGTCGTTGGATACGCAGTATTTT. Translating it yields CASSYSSLDTQYF.

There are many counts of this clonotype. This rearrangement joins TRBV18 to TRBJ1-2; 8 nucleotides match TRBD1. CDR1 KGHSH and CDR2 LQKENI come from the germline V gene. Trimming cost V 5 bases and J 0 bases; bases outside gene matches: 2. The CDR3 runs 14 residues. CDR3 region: CASSTTGANYGYTF. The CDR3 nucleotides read TGTGCCAGCTCAACGACAGGGGCTAACTATGGCTACACCTTC.

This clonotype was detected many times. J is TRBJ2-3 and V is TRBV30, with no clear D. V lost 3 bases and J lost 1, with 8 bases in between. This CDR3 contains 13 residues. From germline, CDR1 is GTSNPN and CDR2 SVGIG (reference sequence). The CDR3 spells CAWSPSRTDTQYF. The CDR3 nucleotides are TGTGCCTGGAGCCCTTCCCGCACAGATACGCAGTATTTT.

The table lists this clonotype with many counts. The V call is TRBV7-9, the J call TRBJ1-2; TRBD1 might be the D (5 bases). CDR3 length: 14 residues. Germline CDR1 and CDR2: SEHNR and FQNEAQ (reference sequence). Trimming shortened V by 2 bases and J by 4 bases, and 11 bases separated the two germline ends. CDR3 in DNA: TGTGCCAGCAGCTTATTTGCGGGGCCCTATGGCTACACCTTC. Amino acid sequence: CASSLFAGPYGYTF.

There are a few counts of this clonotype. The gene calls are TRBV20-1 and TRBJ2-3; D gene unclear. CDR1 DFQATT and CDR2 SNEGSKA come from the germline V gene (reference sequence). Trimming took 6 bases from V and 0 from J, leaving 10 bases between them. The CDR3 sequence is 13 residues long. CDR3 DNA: TGCAGTGCCAGATCCAGGAGCACAGATACGCAGTATTTT. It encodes CSARSRSTDTQYF.

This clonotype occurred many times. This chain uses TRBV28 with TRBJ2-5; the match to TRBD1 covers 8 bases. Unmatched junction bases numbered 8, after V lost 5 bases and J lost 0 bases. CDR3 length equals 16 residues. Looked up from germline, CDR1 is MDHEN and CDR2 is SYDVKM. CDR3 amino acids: CASSTSRTGYQETQYF. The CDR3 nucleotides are TGTGCCAGCAGTACTTCTCGGACAGGGTACCAAGAGACCCAGTACTTC.

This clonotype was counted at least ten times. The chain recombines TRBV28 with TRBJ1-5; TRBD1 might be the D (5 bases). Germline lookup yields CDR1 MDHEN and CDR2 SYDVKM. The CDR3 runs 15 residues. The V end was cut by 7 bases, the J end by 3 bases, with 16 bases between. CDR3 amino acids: CASTLWGDLNQPQHF. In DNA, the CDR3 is TGTGCCAGCACCCTCTGGGGGGACCTCAATCAGCCCCAGCATTTT.

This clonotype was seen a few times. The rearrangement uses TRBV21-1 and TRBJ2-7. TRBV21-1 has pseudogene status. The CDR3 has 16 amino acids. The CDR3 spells CASSKVRLRISYEQYF. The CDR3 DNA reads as TGTGCCAGCAGCAAAGTCCGACTCCGCATTTCCTACGAGCAGTACTTC.

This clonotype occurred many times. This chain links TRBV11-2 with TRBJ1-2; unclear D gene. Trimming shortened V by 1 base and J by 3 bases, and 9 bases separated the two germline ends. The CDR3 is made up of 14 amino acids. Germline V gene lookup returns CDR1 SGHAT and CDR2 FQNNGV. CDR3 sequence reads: CASSLGLEDYGYTF. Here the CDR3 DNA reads TGTGCCAGCAGCTTAGGTCTGGAGGACTATGGCTACACCTTC.

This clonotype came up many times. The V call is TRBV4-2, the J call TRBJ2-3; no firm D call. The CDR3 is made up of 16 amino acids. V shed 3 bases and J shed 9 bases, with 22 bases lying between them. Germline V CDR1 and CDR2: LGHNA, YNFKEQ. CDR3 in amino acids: CASSHPSPPLLRTQYF. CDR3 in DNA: TGTGCCAGCAGCCACCCCTCCCCCCCTCTACTGAGGACGCAGTATTTT.

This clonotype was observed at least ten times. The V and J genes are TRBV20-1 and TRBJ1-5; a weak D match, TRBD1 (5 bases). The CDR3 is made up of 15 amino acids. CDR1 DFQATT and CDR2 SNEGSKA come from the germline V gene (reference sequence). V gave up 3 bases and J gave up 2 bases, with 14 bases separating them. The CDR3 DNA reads TGCAGTGCTAGTAATCGGCAGGGAGGCAATCAGCCCCAGCATTTT. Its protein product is CSASNRQGGNQPQHF.

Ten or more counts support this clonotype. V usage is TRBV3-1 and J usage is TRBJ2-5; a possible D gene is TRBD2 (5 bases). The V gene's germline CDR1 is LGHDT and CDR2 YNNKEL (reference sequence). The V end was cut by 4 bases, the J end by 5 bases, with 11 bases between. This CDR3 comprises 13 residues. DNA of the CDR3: TGTGCCAGCAGCCCATCGGAGCGGGAGACCCAGTACTTC. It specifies CASSPSERETQYF.

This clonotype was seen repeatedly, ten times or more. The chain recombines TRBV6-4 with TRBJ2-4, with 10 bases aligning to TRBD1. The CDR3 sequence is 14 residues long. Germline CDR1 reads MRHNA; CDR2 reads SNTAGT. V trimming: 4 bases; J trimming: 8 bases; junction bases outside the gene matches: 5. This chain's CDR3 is CASSAVGTGDIQYF. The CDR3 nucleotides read TGTGCCAGCAGTGCTGTGGGGACAGGGGACATTCAGTACTTC.

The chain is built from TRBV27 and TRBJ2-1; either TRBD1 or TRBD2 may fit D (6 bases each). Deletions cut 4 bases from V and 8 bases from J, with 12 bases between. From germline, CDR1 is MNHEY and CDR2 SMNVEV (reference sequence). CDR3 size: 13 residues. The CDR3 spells CASSSNRDYEQFF. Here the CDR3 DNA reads TGTGCCAGCAGTTCGAACAGGGACTATGAGCAGTTCTTC.

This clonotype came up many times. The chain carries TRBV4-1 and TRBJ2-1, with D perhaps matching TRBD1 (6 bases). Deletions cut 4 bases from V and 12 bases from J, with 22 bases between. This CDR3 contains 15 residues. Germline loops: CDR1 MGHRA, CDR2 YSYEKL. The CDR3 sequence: CASSRPSFRGRVQFF. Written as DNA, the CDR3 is TGCGCCAGCAGCCGCCCCTCCTTCAGGGGCCGGGTGCAGTTCTTC.

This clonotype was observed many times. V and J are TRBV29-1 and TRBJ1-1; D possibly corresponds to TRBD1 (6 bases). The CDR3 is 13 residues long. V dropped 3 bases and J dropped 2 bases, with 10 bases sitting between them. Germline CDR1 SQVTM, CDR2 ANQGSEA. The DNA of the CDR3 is TGCAGCGTTGAGGTGGACAGAAACACTGAAGCTTTCTTT. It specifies CSVEVDRNTEAFF.

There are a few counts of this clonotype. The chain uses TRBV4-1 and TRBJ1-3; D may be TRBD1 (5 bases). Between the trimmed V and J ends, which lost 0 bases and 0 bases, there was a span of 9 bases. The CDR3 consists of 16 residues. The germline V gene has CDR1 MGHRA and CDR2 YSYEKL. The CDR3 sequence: CASSQERGLSGNTIYF. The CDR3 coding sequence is TGCGCCAGCAGCCAAGAGAGGGGCCTCTCTGGAAACACCATATATTTT.

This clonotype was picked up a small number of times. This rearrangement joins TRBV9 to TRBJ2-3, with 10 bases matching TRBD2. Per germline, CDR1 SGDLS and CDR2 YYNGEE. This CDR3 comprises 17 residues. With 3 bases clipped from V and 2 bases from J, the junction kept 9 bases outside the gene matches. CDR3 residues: CASSAGVGLAFTDTQYF. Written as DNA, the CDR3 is TGTGCCAGCAGCGCCGGCGTGGGACTAGCGTTCACAGATACGCAGTATTTT.

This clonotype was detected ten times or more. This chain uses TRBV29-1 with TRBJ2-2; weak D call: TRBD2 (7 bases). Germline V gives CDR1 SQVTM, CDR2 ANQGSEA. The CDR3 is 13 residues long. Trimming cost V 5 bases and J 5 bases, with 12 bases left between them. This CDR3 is CSVRGAMTGELFF. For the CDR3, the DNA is TGCAGCGTTCGGGGGGCGATGACCGGGGAGCTGTTTTTT.

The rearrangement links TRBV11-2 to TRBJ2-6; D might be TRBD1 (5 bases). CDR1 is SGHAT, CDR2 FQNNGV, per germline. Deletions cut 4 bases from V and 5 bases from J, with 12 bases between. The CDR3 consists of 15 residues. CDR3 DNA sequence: TGTGCCAGCAGCTCCAGGGAAGTTAGGGCCAACGTCCTGACTTTC. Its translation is CASSSREVRANVLTF. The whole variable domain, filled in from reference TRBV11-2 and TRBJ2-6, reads EAGVAQSPRYKIIEKRQSVAFWCNPISGHATLYWYQQILGQGPKLLIQFQNNGVVDDSQLPKDRFSAERLKGVDSTLKIQPAKLEDSAVYLCASSSREVRANVLTFGAGSRLTVL.

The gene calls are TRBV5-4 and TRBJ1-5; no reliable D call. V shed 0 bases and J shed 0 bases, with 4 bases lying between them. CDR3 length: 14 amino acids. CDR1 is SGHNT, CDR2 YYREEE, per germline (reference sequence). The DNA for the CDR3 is TGTGCCAGCAGCTTGGCCTTTAGCAATCAGCCCCAGCATTTT. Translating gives CASSLAFSNQPQHF.

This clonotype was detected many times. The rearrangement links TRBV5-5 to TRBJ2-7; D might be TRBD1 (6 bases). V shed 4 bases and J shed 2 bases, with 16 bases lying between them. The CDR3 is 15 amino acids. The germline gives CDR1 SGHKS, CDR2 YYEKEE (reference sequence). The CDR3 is CASSPVQGNPYEQYF. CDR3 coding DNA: TGTGCCAGCAGCCCGGTACAGGGAAATCCCTACGAGCAGTACTTC.

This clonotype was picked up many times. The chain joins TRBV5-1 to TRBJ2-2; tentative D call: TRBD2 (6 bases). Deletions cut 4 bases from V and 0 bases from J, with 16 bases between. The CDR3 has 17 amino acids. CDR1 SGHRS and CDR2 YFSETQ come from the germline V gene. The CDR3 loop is CASSPGLSYTNTGELFF. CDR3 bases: TGCGCCAGCAGCCCGGGACTTTCTTATACGAACACCGGGGAGCTGTTTTTT.

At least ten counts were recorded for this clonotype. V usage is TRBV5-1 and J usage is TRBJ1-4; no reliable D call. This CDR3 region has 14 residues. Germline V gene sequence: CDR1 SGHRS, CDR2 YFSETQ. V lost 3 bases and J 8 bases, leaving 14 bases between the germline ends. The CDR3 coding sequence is TGCGCCAGCAGCTCGACCGCTAGCGGCGAAAAACTGTTTTTT. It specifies CASSSTASGEKLFF.

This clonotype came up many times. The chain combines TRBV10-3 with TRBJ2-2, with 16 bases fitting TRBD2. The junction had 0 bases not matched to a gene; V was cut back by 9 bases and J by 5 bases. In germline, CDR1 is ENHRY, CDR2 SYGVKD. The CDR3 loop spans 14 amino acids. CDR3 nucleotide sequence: TGTGCCATGGGACTAGCGGGGGGGACCGGGGAGCTGTTTTTT. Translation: CAMGLAGGTGELFF.